Listed below are T cell receptor beta chains from one sample, sequenced in a study of T cell clonotyping in hematopoietic cell transplantation. Generated by immunoSEQ multiplex PCR, the TCRdb table keeps only in-frame clones and is missing some. This sample has roughly 40,000 clones, with around 95% found just once. The sample taken for sequencing was peripheral blood mononuclear cells. These receptors all come from a young man in good health. Some clones in this sample may be carry-over from other donors' samples. The CDR3 runs from the conserved cysteine through the conserved F or W. Each record gives: clone size, V gene, D gene, J gene, CDR3 protein, CDR3 DNA. D genes are given only for firm matches. Only some rows state a clone size, as once, few, many or a class for expanded clones.

NA	TRBV5-6	NA	TRBJ1-2	CASSLRGTNYGYTF	TGTGCCAGCAGCCTCCGGGGGACTAACTATGGCTACACCTTC
NA	TRBV7-2	NA	TRBJ1-3	CASSLVGSISGNTIYF	TGTGCCAGCAGCTTAGTTGGCAGCATCTCTGGAAACACCATATATTTT
NA	TRBV9	TRBD1	TRBJ1-5	CASSVGDSLNQPQHF	TGTGCCAGCAGCGTAGGGGACAGCCTCAATCAGCCCCAGCATTTT
once	TRBV30	NA	TRBJ2-3	CAYTGDTQYF	TGTGCCTACACGGGGGATACGCAGTATTTT
NA	TRBV7-3	TRBD2	TRBJ2-2	CASSLRGGNTGELFF	TGTGCCAGCAGCTTAAGGGGGGGGAACACCGGGGAGCTGTTTTTT
NA	TRBV6-5	NA	TRBJ1-6	CASSYSIRNNSPLHF	TGTGCCAGCAGTTACTCGATCAGAAATAATTCACCCCTCCACTTT
NA	TRBV19	TRBD1	TRBJ2-3	CASRGDRERFTQYF	TGTGCCAGTAGGGGGGACAGGGAAAGGTTTACGCAGTATTTT
NA	TRBV14	NA	TRBJ2-1	CASSPWGLRRISYNEQFF	TGTGCCAGCAGCCCCTGGGGCCTTAGACGCATCTCCTACAATGAGCAGTTCTTC
NA	TRBV19	TRBD2	TRBJ2-7	CASRGLANEQYF	TGTGCCAGTAGGGGACTAGCCAACGAGCAGTACTTC
NA	TRBV7-2	NA	TRBJ1-1	CASSLFPADENTEAFF	TGTGCCAGCAGCTTATTTCCGGCAGACGAGAACACTGAAGCTTTCTTT
NA	TRBV10-3	NA	TRBJ2-3	CAIRGTLTADRGNTQYF	TGTGCCATCAGGGGTACCCTGACTGCGGATAGGGGGAATACGCAGTATTTT
NA	TRBV19	TRBD1	TRBJ2-7	CASSPQTGAYEQYF	TGTGCCAGTTCTCCGCAGACAGGGGCATACGAGCAGTACTTC
NA	TRBV19	NA	TRBJ1-5	CASSSQVGQPQHF	TGTGCCAGTAGTAGTCAGGTGGGTCAGCCCCAGCATTTT
NA	TRBV5-8	TRBD1	TRBJ2-7	CASSLGPDRGTYEQYF	TGTGCCAGCAGCTTGGGACCTGACAGGGGAACCTACGAGCAGTACTTC
NA	TRBV14	NA	TRBJ2-2	CASSQLGPQRGELFF	TGTGCCAGCAGCCAACTGGGACCTCAGAGAGGGGAGCTGTTTTTT
NA	TRBV11-2	NA	TRBJ1-6	CASSPGRRVVYNSPLHF	TGTGCCAGCAGCCCCGGGAGGAGGGTCGTGTATAATTCACCCCTCCACTTT
NA	TRBV6-4	NA	TRBJ1-6	CASSEQAGVGSPLHF	TGTGCCAGCAGTGAGCAGGCCGGGGTGGGTTCACCCCTCCACTTT
NA	TRBV18	NA	TRBJ1-2	CASSPPTAGDGYTF	TGTGCCAGCTCACCACCGACGGCAGGGGATGGCTACACCTTC
NA	TRBV19	NA	TRBJ2-2	CASELGRGTGELFF	TGTGCCAGTGAACTGGGGCGGGGCACCGGGGAGCTGTTTTTT
NA	TRBV10-3	NA	TRBJ1-4	CAISSGAQVGEKLFF	TGTGCCATCAGCTCAGGGGCGCAGGTCGGTGAAAAACTGTTTTTT
NA	TRBV6-5	NA	TRBJ1-2	CASSYSNSNYGYTF	TGTGCCAGCAGTTACTCGAACAGCAACTATGGCTACACCTTC
NA	TRBV6-5	TRBD1	TRBJ2-7	CASSSGTADNLYEQYF	TGTGCCAGCAGTTCCGGGACAGCCGATAATCTTTACGAGCAGTACTTC
NA	TRBV10-1	NA	TRBJ1-4	CASSESSTRNEKLFF	TGCGCCAGCAGTGAGTCGTCTACAAGAAATGAAAAACTGTTTTTT
NA	TRBV10-1	TRBD2	TRBJ2-5	CASSEGASGGEGETQYF	TGCGCCAGCAGTGAAGGGGCTAGCGGGGGGGAAGGAGAGACCCAGTACTTC
NA	TRBV5-6	NA	TRBJ1-1	CASSLGPASMNTEAFF	TGTGCCAGCAGCTTGGGGCCAGCTAGTATGAACACTGAAGCTTTCTTT
NA	TRBV10-2	NA	TRBJ2-7	CASSEQGMAYEQYF	TGCGCCAGCAGTGAGCAGGGGATGGCTTACGAGCAGTACTTC
NA	TRBV19	TRBD1	TRBJ2-7	CASSTGQGPYEQYF	TGTGCCAGTAGTACCGGACAGGGACCTTACGAGCAGTACTTC
NA	TRBV6-6	NA	TRBJ1-5	CASRSNQPQHF	TGTGCCAGCAGGAGCAATCAGCCCCAGCATTTT
NA	TRBV5-1	TRBD1	TRBJ2-3	CASRRQGTTDTQYF	TGCGCCAGCAGGAGACAGGGTACCACAGATACGCAGTATTTT
NA	TRBV7-3	NA	TRBJ2-2	CASSLTRGYTGELFF	TGTGCCAGCAGCTTAACGAGGGGGTACACCGGGGAGCTGTTTTTT
NA	TRBV7-9	TRBD1	TRBJ2-7	CATGQGLHEQYF	TGTGCCACCGGACAGGGACTTCACGAGCAGTACTTC
NA	TRBV7-3	TRBD2	TRBJ2-1	CASSLGPTSGVNEQFF	TGTGCCAGCAGCTTAGGACCGACTAGCGGGGTTAATGAGCAGTTCTTC
NA	TRBV7-9	NA	TRBJ2-7	CASSGITAYEQYF	TGTGCCAGCAGTGGGATAACGGCCTACGAGCAGTACTTC
NA	TRBV7-8	NA	TRBJ2-5	CASSLLVRSQETQYF	TGTGCCAGCAGCTTATTGGTGAGGAGTCAAGAGACCCAGTACTTC
NA	TRBV6-5	NA	TRBJ1-5	CASAGDRNQPQHF	TGTGCCAGCGCGGGGGATAGGAATCAGCCCCAGCATTTT
NA	TRBV6-5	TRBD1	TRBJ1-2	CASSYEGQGFYGYTF	TGTGCCAGCAGTTATGAGGGACAGGGCTTCTATGGCTACACCTTC
NA	TRBV4-2	TRBD2	TRBJ2-7	CASSQDGTRATYEQYF	TGTGCCAGCAGCCAAGATGGGACTAGAGCTACCTACGAGCAGTACTTC
NA	TRBV5-1	NA	TRBJ2-2	CASSLQGLRNTGELFF	TGCGCCAGCAGCTTACAGGGTCTTCGAAACACCGGGGAGCTGTTTTTT
NA	TRBV5-6	NA	TRBJ1-2	CASSSPGQDYGYTF	TGTGCCAGCAGCTCTCCGGGACAAGATTATGGCTACACCTTC
NA	TRBV11-2	TRBD2	TRBJ2-7	CASSLVGLAGAGEQYF	TGTGCCAGCAGCTTAGTAGGACTAGCGGGGGCCGGTGAGCAGTACTTC